The rows below give T cell receptor beta chains drawn from one sample of a study of neurological immune-mediated disorders. Via MiXCR, TCRdb re-called the 5' RACE reads, giving one row per CDR3 protein. The data contain about 59,000 distinct CDR3 sequences, nearly 25% of them singletons. The sample taken for sequencing was PBMCs. Source of these receptors: a man between 60 and 75 years old with HTLV-1-associated myelopathy (HAM/TSP). Each CDR3 is given with its conserved first and last residue. The D gene is left open where the match is weak. Not every row has a clone size; where given, it reads once, few, many or a size class.

d_call j_call clone_size v_call cdr3_length cdr3_aa cdr3_nt
TRBD2 TRBJ2-1 many TRBV20-1 15 CSATPRGRAMDEQFF TGCAGTGCTACTCCACGGGGGAGGGCCATGGATGAGCAGTTCTTC
- TRBJ2-4 many TRBV5-1 14 CASSLGTGEAIQYF TGCGCCAGCAGCTTGGGGACTGGGGAGGCCATTCAGTACTTC
- TRBJ2-5 - TRBV7-2 14 CASSLSSGQETQYF TGTGCCAGCAGCTTGTCCAGCGGCCAAGAGACCCAGTACTTC
TRBD1 TRBJ1-2 - TRBV7-9 13 CATVQDRAYGYTF TGTGCCACAGTCCAGGACAGGGCCTATGGCTACACCTTC
- TRBJ1-1 many TRBV29-1 11 CSVEGGGEAFF TGCAGCGTTGAAGGGGGGGGGGAAGCTTTCTTT
TRBD2 TRBJ2-3 - TRBV5-1 19 CASSPRSGSGRAYGDTQYF TGCGCCAGCAGCCCCCGCTCAGGTAGCGGGAGGGCCTACGGAGATACGCAGTATTTT
TRBD1 TRBJ2-1 many TRBV5-1 15 CASSLATGFGNEQFF TGCGCCAGCAGCTTGGCGACAGGGTTTGGCAATGAGCAGTTCTTC
TRBD1 TRBJ2-3 many TRBV6-6 16 CASSSRQGASTDTQYF TGTGCCAGCAGTTCGCGACAGGGGGCTTCCACAGATACGCAGTATTTT
TRBD2 TRBJ2-6 many TRBV12-3/TRBV12-4 20 CASSYSFGLAGSSGANVLTF TGTGCCAGCAGTTACTCTTTCGGACTAGCGGGGAGCTCTGGGGCCAACGTCCTGACTTTC
TRBD1 TRBJ1-2 many TRBV5-1 15 CASSSITGGASGYTF TGCGCCAGCAGCTCCATCACAGGGGGCGCTTCTGGCTACACCTTC
- TRBJ2-1 once TRBV10-3 14 CAISDLTGVDEQFF TGTGCCATCAGTGACCTGACAGGAGTGGATGAGCAGTTCTTC
TRBD2 TRBJ2-5 many TRBV3-1 16 CASSPNSGRGQETQYF TGTGCCAGCAGCCCCAATAGCGGGAGGGGCCAAGAGACCCAGTACTTC
TRBD2 TRBJ2-1 - TRBV7-9 16 CASSLVSSGPYNEQFF TGTGCCAGCAGCTTAGTATCTAGCGGACCCTACAATGAGCAGTTCTTC
- TRBJ2-6 many TRBV12-3/TRBV12-4 15 CASSLRTAGANVLTF TGTGCCAGCAGTTTAAGGACAGCTGGGGCCAACGTCCTGACTTTC
- TRBJ1-5 many TRBV20-1 13 CSAQSTGNQPQHF TGCAGTGCCCAATCTACAGGGAACCAGCCCCAGCATTTT
TRBD2 TRBJ2-3 - TRBV5-1 14 CASRSGRGTDTQYF TGCGCCAGCAGAAGCGGGAGAGGCACAGATACGCAGTATTTT
TRBD2 TRBJ2-3 - TRBV9 15 CASAVSGSGTDTQYF TGTGCCAGCGCCGTTAGCGGGAGTGGCACAGATACGCAGTATTTT
TRBD1 TRBJ1-5 - TRBV10-2 16 CASSHHRDRGNQPQHF TGCGCCAGCAGTCACCACCGGGACAGGGGTAATCAGCCCCAGCATTTT
- TRBJ2-5 - TRBV4-1 15 CASSQEGRGGETQYF TGCGCCAGCAGCCAAGAAGGCAGGGGAGGAGAGACCCAGTACTTC
- TRBJ2-5 - TRBV10-3 14 CAIGEPGPQETQCF TGTGCCATCGGTGAACCGGGACCACAAGAGACCCAGTGCTTC
- TRBJ1-2 many TRBV12-3/TRBV12-4 13 CASSFGANYGYTF TGTGCCAGCAGTTTCGGGGCAAACTATGGCTACACCTTC
- TRBJ2-3 many TRBV20-1 14 CSASGLGRTDTQYF TGCAGTGCCAGTGGCTTAGGGCGCACAGATACGCAGTATTTT
- TRBJ1-1 many TRBV9 13 CASRPRRGTEAFF TGTGCCAGCAGACCCCGGAGGGGCACTGAAGCTTTCTTT
TRBD1 TRBJ1-2 many TRBV27 13 CASSLQGAPGYTF TGTGCCAGCAGTTTACAGGGGGCGCCTGGCTACACCTTC
- TRBJ1-1 - TRBV29-1 13 CSVEGPGLTEAFF TGCAGCGTTGAAGGTCCGGGTCTCACTGAAGCTTTCTTT
TRBD1 TRBJ2-7 many TRBV5-1 15 CASRLTGGEFGEQYF TGCGCCAGCAGACTGACAGGGGGCGAATTTGGCGAGCAGTACTTC
TRBD2 TRBJ2-3 many TRBV5-1 17 CASSKRTSGSTPDTQYF TGCGCCAGCAGCAAAAGGACTAGCGGGAGTACCCCAGATACGCAGTATTTT
- TRBJ2-7 many TRBV7-2 15 CASSHPGEGRYEQYF TGTGCCAGCAGCCATCCAGGTGAAGGACGGTACGAGCAGTACTTC
- TRBJ2-4 - TRBV5-1 13 CASSLAGENIQYF TGCGCCAGCAGCTTGGCAGGAGAAAACATTCAGTACTTC
- TRBJ1-5 - TRBV10-3 14 CSISERRTNQPQHF TGTTCCATCAGTGAGCGGCGGACAAATCAGCCCCAGCATTTT
TRBD2 TRBJ2-7 many TRBV7-2 14 CASSLTSGRHEQYF TGTGCCAGCAGCCTGACTAGCGGGAGACACGAGCAGTACTTC
TRBD2 TRBJ2-7 many TRBV7-9 15 CASSDGLALSYEQYF TGTGCCAGCAGCGACGGACTAGCCCTATCCTACGAGCAGTACTTC
TRBD2 TRBJ2-5 many TRBV7-7 18 CASSLALVWGAGGETQYF TGTGCTAGCAGCTTAGCGCTTGTGTGGGGAGCGGGAGGAGAGACCCAGTACTTC
- TRBJ1-6 few TRBV18 15 CASSSTNGLMEPLHF TGTGCCAGCTCATCGACGAATGGGCTAATGGAACCCCTCCACTTT
- TRBJ2-3 - TRBV5-1 14 CASGAGSSTDTQYF TGCGCCAGCGGAGCGGGCAGTAGCACAGATACGCAGTATTTT
- TRBJ1-4 many TRBV5-1 16 CASSLDPGGTNEKLFF TGCGCCAGCAGCTTGGACCCCGGGGGGACTAATGAAAAACTGTTTTTT
TRBD1 TRBJ2-3 many TRBV10-3 14 CAISGQGRTDTQYF TGTGCCATCAGCGGACAGGGGCGCACAGATACGCAGTATTTT
- TRBJ2-7 - TRBV2 15 CASSGGTASSYEQYF TGTGCCAGCAGTGGTGGGACGGCCTCATCCTACGAGCAGTACTTC
- TRBJ1-1 many TRBV20-1 13 CSARRQRDTEAFF TGCAGTGCTAGAAGACAGCGGGACACTGAAGCTTTCTTT
- TRBJ1-2 few TRBV5-1 13 CASSLIIGYGYTF TGCGCCAGCAGCTTGATTATTGGATATGGCTACACCTTC
- TRBJ2-2 - TRBV15 16 CATSSAGGVNTGELFF TGTGCCACCAGCTCAGCCGGGGGAGTGAACACCGGGGAGCTGTTTTTT
TRBD1 TRBJ2-7 many TRBV5-6 15 CASSRWGTAYYEQYF TGTGCCAGCAGCAGGTGGGGGACAGCTTACTACGAGCAGTACTTC
- TRBJ2-3 - TRBV20-1 14 CSARRSHMTDTQYF TGCAGTGCCCGAAGGTCTCACATGACAGATACGCAGTATTTT
TRBD2 TRBJ2-1 many TRBV20-1 19 CSASPDGTSGRRAYNEQFF TGCAGTGCATCGCCTGATGGGACTAGCGGGAGGCGGGCCTACAATGAGCAGTTCTTC
TRBD2 TRBJ2-3 - TRBV12-3/TRBV12-4 17 CASIASGSGRGTDTQYF TGTGCCAGCATTGCCTCGGGATCAGGGAGGGGCACAGATACGCAGTATTTT
TRBD1 TRBJ1-1 - TRBV20-1 14 CSAADRVGNTEAFF TGCAGCGCGGCGGACAGGGTGGGAAACACTGAAGCTTTCTTT
- TRBJ2-1 - TRBV29-1 12 CSVEGDINEQFF TGCAGCGTTGAGGGTGACATCAATGAGCAGTTCTTC
TRBD2 TRBJ2-7 - TRBV20-1 12 CSAHSGRATLHF TGCAGTGCGCATAGCGGGAGGGCCACTCTGCACTTC
- TRBJ1-6 many TRBV15 14 CATSRDLANSPLHF TGTGCCACCAGCAGAGATCTTGCGAATTCACCCCTCCACTTT
- TRBJ1-2 - TRBV5-1 13 CASSEKTNYGYTF TGCGCCAGCAGCGAAAAGACTAACTATGGCTACACCTTC
TRBD1 TRBJ1-1 - TRBV15 13 CATSRGQGTEAFF TGTGCCACCAGCAGGGGACAGGGCACTGAAGCTTTCTTT
- TRBJ1-5 once TRBV29-1 13 CSVEEGSNQPQHF TGCAGCGTTGAAGAAGGGAGCAATCAGCCCCAGCATTTT
TRBD1 TRBJ2-1 many TRBV7-9 14 CASSPGDRAYEQFF TGTGCCAGCAGCCCGGGGGACAGGGCGTATGAGCAGTTCTTC